This TCR beta chain was found in a study of T cells in Graves' hyperthyroidism and ophthalmopathy (dated by TCRdb to the late 2010s). General notes on the study: Peripheral blood was sampled at the time of initial diagnosis, prior to any treatment. The 100 discovery patients were divided at random into training and test sets in a 7:3 ratio. The paper describes TCR Vbeta CDR3 sequencing of about 140 peripheral blood samples, made up of 43 ophthalmopathy patients, roughly 72 hyperthyroidism patients and roughly 17 progressor patients. In addition, the study compared T-cell repertoires in thyroid tissue and in blood from 6 or 7 Graves' hyperthyroidism patients. After blood sampling, hyperthyroidism patients were treated with methimazole at a starting dose of 30 mg daily, and ophthalmopathy patients were treated with high-dose intravenous methylprednisolone. To identify TCR V-J signatures that set the groups apart, the researchers used a discovery cohort of 100 patients, made up of 40 to 45 with Graves' ophthalmopathy and some 58 with stable Graves' hyperthyroidism. An independent validation cohort of about 19 hyperthyroidism patients and 17 patients who later progressed to ophthalmopathy tested prospective prediction of ophthalmopathy.

Stable Graves' hyperthyroidism was defined as no progression to ophthalmopathy during 18 months of follow-up. Hyperthyroidism patients were aged 18 to 65 years and newly diagnosed, with disease duration of less than 2 months. Any patient with an uncontrolled infection, another autoimmune disease, pregnancy or lactation was excluded. Diagnoses relied on clinical symptoms, serum thyroxine and TRAb, thyroid ultrasound and orbital computed tomography. PBMCs were separated from roughly 9.6 ml of fresh peripheral blood using Ficoll-Paque density gradient centrifugation. Total RNA was extracted with Trizol reagent, and quality was checked on an Agilent 2100 Bioanalyzer. At least ten counts were recorded for this clonotype. Its antigen target is currently unknown. Per-base quality was not reported, and no clone a single base away is much larger than it. General study outcomes and caveats: No statistical method was used to fix the sample size in advance, and group allocation was not hidden from the investigators. A 13 V-J signature model separated ophthalmopathy from stable hyperthyroidism, with around 88% sensitivity and just under 84% specificity in cross-validation and 80%/75% in testing. Most expanded thyroid clonotypes (frequency above 0.001) were also detected in blood, suggesting blood repertoires may reflect thyroid immune responses. In validation, the model predicted progression to ophthalmopathy with around 71% sensitivity and less than 75% specificity, a median of 6.5 months before onset.

TCR beta CDR3 regions were amplified from RNA transcripts. The TCR CDR3 was subjected to a first round of RT-PCR using the HTBI primer set and the Qiagen OneStep RT-PCR kit. A second multiplex PCR round built the libraries, followed by size selection and purification. Sequencing of the libraries was done on an Illumina HiSeq2000 using paired-end 100 bp reads. In the source study's methods: SOAPnuke was used to process the raw data, throwing out any read that contained adapters or uncalled bases, had a mean Phred below 15, or lacked an exact constant-primer or identifier match. High-quality paired reads were merged with COPE v1.2.5, and unique nucleotide sequences were defined as clonotypes. Clonotypes were aligned to IMGT TRBV, TRBD and TRBJ reference segments using MiTCR v1.1. Only V-J combinations with frequency above 0.0001, covering about 99% of repertoires, were analysed. The TCS score was defined as the ratio of F50 (clonal expansion) to E x V (chaos), calculated using BLOSUM62-based TCRdist between CDR3 peptides within each V-J. Welch's t-statistics and random forest reduced 500 to 550 V-J features to 13, which were used in a naive Bayes classifier (R e1071). Clones were called with MiXCR by TCRdb after fastp trimmed the public reads at Q25, and only in-frame beta chains were retained. Each entry merges the rows of one CDR3 protein and shows their most common DNA and genes. These V and J calls originate from TCRdb's pipeline instead of the authors' own analysis. Present in this sample are about 290,000 distinct CDR3 sequences, 16% of which were seen just once. The ten largest clones represent approximately 35% of the sample.

This TCR derives from a man aged 25 to 40 with Graves' hyperthyroidism. Sequencing input: blood.

The CDR3 reads as follows: CASSLELAAYEQYF. Here is the DNA: TGTGCCAGCAGCTTAGAACTGGCGGCCTACGAGCAGTACTTC. This chain is built from TRBV11-2 and TRBJ2-7; too little of a D gene remains to name it. The germline V gene gives CDR1 as SGHAT and CDR2 as FQNNGV. Trimming at the junction amounts to 0 bases on V and 2 bases on J, and the germline ends lie 8 bases apart. From cysteine to phenylalanine, the CDR3 is 14 amino acids long. Kept here is only the CDR3 DNA, which spans 42 bases and is read in frame from base 1. Outside the CDR3, residues come from the reference TRBV11-2 and TRBJ2-7 proteins, so the full variable domain is: EAGVAQSPRYKIIEKRQSVAFWCNPISGHATLYWYQQILGQGPKLLIQFQNNGVVDDSQLPKDRFSAERLKGVDSTLKIQPAKLEDSAVYLCASSLELAAYEQYFGPGTRLTVT.